This T cell receptor beta chain appears in the sequencing data of a study of cytomegalovirus exposure and HLA in healthy donors. Study-wide results and caveats: Among TCR beta chains of equal frequency, HLA-associated ones were more clonally expanded in a later analysis. Productive rates of about 90% or about 30% were seen for most TCR beta V segments in an earlier analysis.

Participants comprised healthy donors of bone marrow. This PCR relied on a set of 60 Vbeta primers and 13 Jbeta primers. The assay was immunoSEQ multiplex PCR, and TCRdb's table has in-frame clones only and misses some. This table has about 140,000 clones, approximately 82% appearing once. V gave up 0 bases and J gave up 6 bases, with 31 bases separating them. This CDR3 region has 20 residues. Germline CDR1 and CDR2: SGHRS and YFSETQ. A note on this clone: Its antigen is unknown.

The TCR was taken from a woman aged 40 to 55 in good health and CMV-seronegative. The sample consisted of PBMCs. V and J are TRBV5-1 and TRBJ2-7, with D possibly being TRBD1 (6 bases). The CDR3 region has the DNA TGCGCCAGCAGCTTGGAGGACGCCGCATACAAAACAGGGCCTTGGGGCGAGCAGTACTTC. It encodes CASSLEDAAYKTGPWGEQYF.